The 7 T cell receptor beta chains reported below all come from one sample, sequenced in a study of T-cell memory formation after mild COVID-19. In TCRdb, the 5' RACE reads were re-called with MiXCR into one record per CDR3 protein. Among just over 300,000 distinct CDR3 sequences listed, roughly a fifth were seen once. Sequencing was carried out using PBMCs or a T cell subset sorted from them (not recorded which). The receptors here all came from a young man who had mild COVID-19 (a few samples of this study predate the infection). Cell type and time point are not known.

In this sample, this clonotype turned up a few times. The rearrangement uses TRBV5-6 and TRBJ1-1; 8 bases align to TRBD1. The CDR3 runs 13 residues. CDR1 and CDR2 from the germline V gene are SGHDT and YYEEEE. The ends lost 2 bases at V and 7 bases at J; junction bases unmatched: 4. CDR3 sequence reads: CASSLGQGDEAFF. For the CDR3, the DNA is TGTGCCAGCAGCTTAGGACAGGGTGATGAAGCTTTCTTT.

This clonotype came up a few times. The CDR3 DNA reads TGCGCCAGCAGCTTGTCCACAGGGGGTGGCTACGAGCAGTACGTC. Translation: CASSLSTGGGYEQYV. V is TRBV5-1 and J is TRBJ2-7, with 8 nucleotides matching TRBD1. CDR3 size: 15 residues. Germline CDR1 is SGHRS and CDR2 is YFSETQ. J gave up 3 bases and V 1 base, and 6 bases lay outside the gene matches.

This clonotype has more than one count but fewer than ten. V gene TRBV28 combines with J gene TRBJ2-1, with TRBD2 identical over 10 bases. CDR1 MDHEN and CDR2 SYDVKM come from the germline V gene. With V trimmed by 6 bases and J by 9 bases, 11 bases remained unmatched. There are 15 residues in the CDR3. CDR3 coding DNA: TGTGCCAGCAGCCTGAATAGCGGGGGGCACGGTGAGCAGTTCTTC. Its protein is CASSLNSGGHGEQFF. Full variable domain (outside the CDR3, taken from reference TRBV28 and TRBJ2-1): DVKVTQSSRYLVKRTGEKVFLECVQDMDHENMFWYRQDPGLGLRLIYFSYDVKMKEKGDIPEGYSVSREKKERFSLILESASTNQTSMYLCASSLNSGGHGEQFFGPGTRLTVL.

In this sample, this clonotype turned up many times. This sequence joins TRBV28 and TRBJ2-3, with 7 bases fitting TRBD1. The CDR3 covers 16 residues. The germline V gene has CDR1 MDHEN and CDR2 SYDVKM. J gave up 0 bases and V 2 bases, and 5 bases lay outside the gene matches. The CDR3 DNA is TGTGCCAGCAGTTTAATGAGGGGGCCTAGCACAGATACGCAGTATTTT. Translating it yields CASSLMRGPSTDTQYF.

This clonotype was seen only a few times. The genes are TRBV20-1 and TRBJ1-5, with D possibly matching TRBD1 (5 bases). Germline loops: CDR1 DFQATT, CDR2 SNEGSKA (reference sequence). Trimming left V 5 bases short and J 1 base short, with 18 bases between. There are 16 residues in the CDR3. The CDR3 coding sequence is TGCAGTGCTTCTCCTTCGCAGGGAATGAGCAATCAGCCCCAGCATTTT. It translates to CSASPSQGMSNQPQHF.

This clonotype was detected a few times. The V and J genes are TRBV7-9 and TRBJ2-3; TRBD2 aligns across 7 bases. The germline V gene encodes CDR1 SEHNR and CDR2 FQNEAQ (reference sequence). Trimming at V came to 1 base and at J to 2 bases, leaving 6 bases not matched to a gene. CDR3 length equals 16 residues. CDR3 residues: CASSLGLRGSTDTQYF. The CDR3 DNA sequence: TGTGCCAGCAGCTTAGGGTTGCGGGGGTCCACAGATACGCAGTATTTT.

In its sample, this clonotype was seen a few times. The rearrangement uses TRBV6-5 and TRBJ2-6, with 7 bases identical to TRBD2. The CDR3 has 15 residues. The junction had 4 bases not matched to a gene; V was cut back by 6 bases and J by 2 bases. From germline, CDR1 is MNHEY and CDR2 SVGAGI. CDR3 coding DNA: TGTGCCAGCAGGCGGGGGATAACTGGGGCCAACGTCCTGACTTTC. Translated, it gives CASRRGITGANVLTF.